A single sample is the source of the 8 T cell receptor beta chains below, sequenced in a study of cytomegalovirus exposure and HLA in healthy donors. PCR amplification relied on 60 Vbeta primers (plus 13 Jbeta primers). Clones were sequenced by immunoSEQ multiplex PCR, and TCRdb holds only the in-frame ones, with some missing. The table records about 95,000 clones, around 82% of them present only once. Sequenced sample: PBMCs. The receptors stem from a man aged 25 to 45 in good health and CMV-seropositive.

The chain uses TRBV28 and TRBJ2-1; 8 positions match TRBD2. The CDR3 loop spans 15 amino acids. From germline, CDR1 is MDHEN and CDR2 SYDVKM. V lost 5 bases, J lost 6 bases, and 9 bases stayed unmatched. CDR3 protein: CASSGAGTRGNEQFF. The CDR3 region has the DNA TGTGCCAGCAGTGGGGCCGGGACTAGGGGCAATGAGCAGTTCTTC.

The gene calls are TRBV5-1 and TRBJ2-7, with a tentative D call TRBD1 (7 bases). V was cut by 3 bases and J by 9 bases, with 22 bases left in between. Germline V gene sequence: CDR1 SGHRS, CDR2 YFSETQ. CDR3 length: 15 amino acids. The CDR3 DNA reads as TGCGCCAGCAGCTCGTCCGCGACAGGGACTCAAGGGCAGTACTTC. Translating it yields CASSSSATGTQGQYF.

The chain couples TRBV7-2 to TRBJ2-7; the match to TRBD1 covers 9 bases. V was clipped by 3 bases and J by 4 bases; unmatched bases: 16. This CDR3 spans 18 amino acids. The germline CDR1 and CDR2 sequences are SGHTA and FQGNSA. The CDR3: CASSLGKQGAVGGYEQYF. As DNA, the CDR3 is TGTGCCAGCAGCTTGGGGAAACAGGGGGCGGTCGGAGGGTACGAGCAGTACTTC.

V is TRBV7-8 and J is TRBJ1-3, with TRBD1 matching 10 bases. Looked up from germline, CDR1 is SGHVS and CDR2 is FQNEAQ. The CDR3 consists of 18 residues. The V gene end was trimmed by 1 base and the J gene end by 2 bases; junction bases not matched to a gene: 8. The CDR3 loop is CASSLGGWDRGAGNTIYF. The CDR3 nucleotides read TGTGCCAGCAGCTTAGGAGGGTGGGACAGGGGAGCTGGAAACACCATATATTTT.

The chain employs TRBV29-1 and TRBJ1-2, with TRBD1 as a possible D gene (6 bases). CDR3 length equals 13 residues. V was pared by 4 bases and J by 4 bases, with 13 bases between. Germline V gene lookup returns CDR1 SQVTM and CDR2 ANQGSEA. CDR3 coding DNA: TGCAGCGTTGCACAGGGAGTTAGCTATGGCTACACCTTC. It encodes CSVAQGVSYGYTF.

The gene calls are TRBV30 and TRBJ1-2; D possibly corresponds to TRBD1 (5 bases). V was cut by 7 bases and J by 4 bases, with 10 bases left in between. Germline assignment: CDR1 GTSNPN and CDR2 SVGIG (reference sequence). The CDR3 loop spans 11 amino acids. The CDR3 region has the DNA TGTGCCTTGACAGTGGCCTATGGCTACACCTTC. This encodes CALTVAYGYTF. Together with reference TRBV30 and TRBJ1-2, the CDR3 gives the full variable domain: SQTIHQWPATLVQPVGSPLSLECTVEGTSNPNLYWYRQAAGRGLQLLFYSVGIGQISSEVPQNLSASRPQDRQFILSSKKLLLSDSGFYLCALTVAYGYTFGSGTRLTVV.

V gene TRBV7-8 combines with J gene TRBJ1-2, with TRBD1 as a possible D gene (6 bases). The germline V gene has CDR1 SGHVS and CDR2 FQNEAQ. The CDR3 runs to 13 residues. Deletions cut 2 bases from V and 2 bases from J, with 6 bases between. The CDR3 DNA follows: TGTGCCAGCAGCTTACAGGGGAACTATGGCTACACCTTC. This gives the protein CASSLQGNYGYTF.

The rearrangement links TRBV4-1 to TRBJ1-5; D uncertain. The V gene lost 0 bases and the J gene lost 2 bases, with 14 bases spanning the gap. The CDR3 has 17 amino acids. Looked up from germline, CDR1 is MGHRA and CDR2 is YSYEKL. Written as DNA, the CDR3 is TGCGCCAGCAGCCAAGACCCCCCGAGCACCGGCAATCAGCCCCAGCATTTT. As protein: CASSQDPPSTGNQPQHF.